This TCR beta chain originates from a study of molecular identifiers for immune sequencing clone quantification. General study findings and limits: Reports indicate spiked Jurkat TCR RNA from one cell could be found among roughly 950,000 naive cells. The study found clones above 20 RNA copies held over 98% of effector molecules and under 1% in naive cells.

Methods described previously, with TCR primers listed, were used for bulk TCR libraries. TCRdb fed the PCR reads into MiXCR, producing one record per CDR3 protein. The sample consists of roughly 630,000 distinct CDR3 sequences, around 25% of them appearing once. This CDR3 is built from 13 residues. Germline V gene sequence: CDR1 SGHAT, CDR2 FQNNGV. V dropped 5 bases and J dropped 7 bases, with 15 bases sitting between them. In its sample, this clonotype was seen many times. Its matching antigen is unknown. The V gene is TRBV11-2, the J gene TRBJ2-7; D not resolved. This clonotype was sampled from a human donor in good health. Some libraries in this study had Jurkat cell RNA spiked in. The sample consisted of naive CD8+ T cells from blood, with Jurkat cell RNA spiked in. The sample's subset: FACS-sorted CD8+CD4-CCR7+CD45RA+ naive T cells. CDR3 loop: CASSLALIREQYF. As DNA, the CDR3 is TGTGCCAGCAGCCTTGCTTTGATTCGGGAGCAGTACTTC.